These T cell receptor beta chains were read from a single sample in a study of T cells in tumors after PD-1 blockade. Clones were read by immunoSEQ multiplex PCR, and TCRdb kept only the in-frame ones, dropping some. The top ten clones hold 15% to 20% of a sample with roughly 50,000 clones, about four fifths of them seen once. The material was PBMCs, obtained before anti-PD-1 treatment. The receptors were sampled from a human donor with basal cell carcinoma. Each CDR3 is given with its conserved first and last residue. A D gene is named only where the DNA matches it firmly. Clone size is not always given. Where it is, it says once, few, many or a class for expanded clones.

clone_size,d_call,j_call,v_call,cdr3_aa,cdr3_nt
-,-,TRBJ2-1,TRBV5-1,CASSPGTGEQFF,TGCGCCAGCAGCCCTGGGACGGGTGAGCAGTTCTTC
-,-,TRBJ1-5,TRBV16,CASSQFQGNNQPQHF,TGTGCCAGCAGCCAATTCCAGGGTAACAATCAGCCCCAGCATTTT
-,-,TRBJ2-5,TRBV29-1,CSGLRETQYF,TGCAGTGGGTTGAGAGAGACCCAGTACTTC
-,-,TRBJ2-1,TRBV24-1,CATSDPRMPYNEQFF,TGTGCCACCAGTGACCCCCGGATGCCATACAATGAGCAGTTCTTC
-,-,TRBJ2-3,TRBV6-1,CASSEYSVGADTQYF,TGTGCCAGCAGTGAATACTCCGTAGGGGCCGATACGCAGTATTTT
-,-,TRBJ2-7,TRBV3-1/TRBV3-2,CASSQDWARSYEQYF,TGTGCCAGCAGCCAAGATTGGGCCAGGTCCTACGAGCAGTACTTC
few,-,TRBJ2-7,TRBV7-9,CASSLGQSSYEQYF,TGTGCCAGCAGCTTAGGGCAGAGCTCCTACGAGCAGTACTTC
-,-,TRBJ1-5,TRBV5-1,CASSLAGPTEPQHF,TGCGCCAGCAGCTTGGCCGGGCCAACGGAGCCCCAGCATTTT
-,-,TRBJ1-3,TRBV30,CAWSPGSGNTIYF,TGTGCCTGGAGTCCCGGGTCTGGAAACACCATATATTTT
-,-,TRBJ1-6,TRBV7-6,CASSLVGGSESPLHF,TGTGCCAGCAGCTTAGTTGGGGGTTCAGAGTCACCCCTCCACTTT
-,TRBD1,TRBJ1-5,TRBV2,CASSEQGQGVIPQHF,TGTGCCAGCAGTGAACAGGGACAGGGGGTTATTCCCCAGCATTTT
-,-,TRBJ1-4,TRBV21-1,CASSTLRGAFNEKLFF,TGTGCCAGCAGCACTCTTAGGGGGGCCTTTAATGAAAAACTGTTTTTT
-,-,TRBJ1-2,TRBV5-1,CASSSGGGSYGYTF,TGCGCCAGCAGCTCGGGCGGGGGCAGCTATGGCTACACCTTC
-,TRBD2,TRBJ2-1,TRBV7-7,CASSLKRGFGNEQFF,TGTGCCAGCAGCTTAAAGCGGGGGTTTGGAAATGAGCAGTTCTTC